This T cell receptor beta chain stems from a study of identifying expanded T cells in peripheral blood. Repertoires were generated with immunoSEQ multiplex PCR, while TCRdb's copy carries only in-frame clones and drops some. The repertoire has about 94,000 clones, approximately 86% of them found once; the top ten carry approximately 5%. On this clone: Its antigen is unknown.

The study, taken as a whole, reports: Roughly two-week clone count variance significantly increased as total template count grew. Roughly 1.2 clones differed between technical replicates, versus around 16 and 19 over time.

The junction had 12 bases not matched to a gene; V was cut back by 1 base and J by 1 base. Germline V gene lookup returns CDR1 LGHNT and CDR2 FRNRAP. The CDR3 totals 18 residues. No infections or other immune events were documented during collection. The chain links TRBV12-5 to TRBJ2-7; 8 positions agree with TRBD1. What was sequenced was blood. The receptor comes from a person between 18 and 75 years old in good health. As DNA, the CDR3 is TGTGCTAGTGGTTTGGCCTCAAAGGACAGGGACATGTCCTACGAGCAGTACTTC. This encodes CASGLASKDRDMSYEQYF.